A single sample is the source of the 30 T cell receptor beta chains below, sequenced in a study of blood T cell repertoires in COVID-19. Sequencing was performed with immunoSEQ multiplex PCR; in TCRdb, only in-frame clones are kept and a portion is missing. The sample has about 210,000 clones, 60% to 85% seen once. Sequencing used peripheral blood. These receptors originate from a woman aged 70-85 years with acute or convalescent COVID-19.

This clone was counted a single time. This chain links TRBV7-9 with TRBJ2-6; D might be TRBD1 (5 bases). CDR3 size: 15 residues. Deletions cut 5 bases from V and 2 bases from J, with 10 bases between. The germline CDR1 and CDR2 sequences are SEHNR and FQNEAQ (reference sequence). In nucleotides, the CDR3 is TGTGCCAGCAGCCCAGGGTTGGCTGGGGCCAACGTCCTGACTTTC. Translated, it gives CASSPGLAGANVLTF. The whole variable domain, filled in from reference TRBV7-9 and TRBJ2-6, reads DTGVSQNPRHKITKRGQNVTFRCDPISEHNRLYWYRQTLGQGPEFLTYFQNEAQLEKSRLLSDRFSAERPKGSFSTLEIQRTEQGDSAMYLCASSPGLAGANVLTFGAGSRLTVL.

This clone has just one count. This chain links TRBV7-8 with TRBJ1-2, with 7 bases lining up with TRBD1. Per the germline V gene, CDR1 is SGHVS and CDR2 is FQNEAQ. V dropped 1 base and J dropped 5; count of bases not matched to a gene: 13. The CDR3 covers 17 residues. The CDR3: CASSLGAGGITSYGYTF. The CDR3 DNA follows: TGTGCCAGCAGCTTAGGAGCAGGGGGTATTACTTCGTATGGCTACACCTTC.

The V and J genes are TRBV27 and TRBJ1-6; 7 bases line up with TRBD1. The CDR3 runs 13 residues. The junction had 2 bases not matched to a gene; V was cut back by 2 bases and J by 10 bases. Germline V gene data show CDR1 as MNHEY and CDR2 as SMNVEV (reference sequence). CDR3 nucleotide sequence: TGTGCCAGCAGTTTAGACAGGGAATCACCCCTCCACTTT. Its protein is CASSLDRESPLHF.

This clone came up a few times. The genes are TRBV5-4 and TRBJ2-7, with 7 bases that match TRBD1. This CDR3 spans 16 amino acids. Germline values: CDR1 SGHNT, CDR2 YYREEE (reference sequence). The V and J ends lost 3 bases and 12 bases, in that order; junction bases with no gene match: 21. Written as DNA, the CDR3 is TGTGCCAGCAGCTCCGGGACAGAGGCCGCCGCGCGTCCCCCGTACGTC. Its translation: CASSSGTEAAARPPYV.

V gene TRBV24-1 combines with J gene TRBJ1-1; 8 positions match TRBD1. The CDR3 is 16 amino acids. CDR1 is KGHDR and CDR2 is SFDVKD in the germline V gene. V lost 5 bases to trimming and J lost 5 bases; unmatched junction nucleotides: 12. The DNA for the CDR3 is TGTGCCACCAGTGGCGGAACAGGGGGGGGTCGGACTGAAGCTTTCTTT. It yields the protein CATSGGTGGGRTEAFF.

This clone was seen a single time. The chain has TRBV12-3 or TRBV12-4 and TRBJ2-5; D gene uncertain. This CDR3 is built from 13 residues. The V gene lost 3 bases and the J gene lost 2 bases, with 7 bases spanning the gap. This CDR3 reads CASSFSVQETQYF. The DNA for the CDR3 is TGTGCCAGCAGTTTTTCCGTACAAGAGACCCAGTACTTC.

The CDR3 coding sequence is TGTGCCAGCAGCGACGGGACTAGCGGTGGCGGGGAGCTGTTTTTT. Residues: CASSDGTSGGGELFF. The gene calls are TRBV6-5 and TRBJ2-2; 11 nucleotides match TRBD2. V dropped 6 bases and J dropped 7; count of bases not matched to a gene: 7. This CDR3 has 15 residues. Per the germline V gene, CDR1 is MNHEY and CDR2 is SVGAGI.

The chain joins TRBV15 to TRBJ1-6, with TRBD1 as a possible D gene (6 bases). The CDR3 totals 15 residues. Germline-derived CDR1 and CDR2 are LNHNV and YYDKDF (reference sequence). Between the trimmed V and J ends, which lost 0 bases and 6 bases, there was a span of 9 bases. The CDR3 sequence: CATSRDPDSNSPLHF. The CDR3 bases are TGTGCCACCAGCAGAGATCCGGACAGTAATTCACCCCTCCACTTT.

This chain connects TRBV6-5 to TRBJ1-1, with D perhaps matching TRBD1 (6 bases). V lost 5 bases, J lost 2 bases, and 12 bases lay in between. CDR1 MNHEY and CDR2 SVGAGI come from the germline V gene. There are 14 residues in the CDR3. As DNA, the CDR3 is TGTGCCAGCAGTCACGGACAGCCCAACACTGAAGCTTTCTTT. Protein sequence: CASSHGQPNTEAFF.

The V call is TRBV7-8, the J call TRBJ1-6; D may be TRBD1 (5 bases). Germline loops: CDR1 SGHVS, CDR2 FQNEAQ. Trimming removed 0 bases from V and 8 bases from J, with 8 bases in between. The CDR3 length is 14 residues. The CDR3 spells CASSLAGGDSPLHF. The CDR3 DNA is TGTGCCAGCAGCTTAGCGGGGGGAGATTCACCCCTCCACTTT.

V usage is TRBV5-3 and J usage is TRBJ1-2, with 8 bases that match TRBD1. TRBV5-3 is placed among ORFs of uncertain function. The CDR3 totals 17 residues. V lost 1 base to trimming and J lost 9 bases; unmatched junction nucleotides: 17. For the CDR3, the DNA is TGTGCCAGAAGCTTGAGGACAGGGAGGACAAGGTTTGGGAGCTACACCTTC. Translation: CARSLRTGRTRFGSYTF.

The chain employs TRBV19 and TRBJ2-3; 8 positions agree with TRBD2. J was trimmed by 0 bases and V by 4 bases; bases with no gene match: 3. This CDR3 spans 15 amino acids. Germline lookup yields CDR1 LNHDA and CDR2 SQIVND (reference sequence). This CDR3 is CASSRLAPSTDTQYF. The CDR3 DNA is TGTGCCAGTAGTAGACTAGCGCCTAGCACAGATACGCAGTATTTT. The full variable domain, with the rest looked up from reference TRBV19 and TRBJ2-3, is DGGITQSPKYLFRKEGQNVTLSCEQNLNHDAMYWYRQDPGQGLRLIYYSQIVNDFQKGDIAEGYSVSREKKESFPLTVTSAQKNPTAFYLCASSRLAPSTDTQYFGPGTRLTVL.

The genes are TRBV6-5 and TRBJ1-4; tentatively, D is TRBD1 (6 bases). V lost 4 bases, J lost 10 bases, and 22 bases lay in between. Germline CDR1 reads MNHEY; CDR2 reads SVGAGI. CDR3 length equals 16 residues. This CDR3 reads CASSSETGSLLGKLFF. Written as DNA, the CDR3 is TGTGCCAGCAGTTCTGAAACAGGGTCCCTACTTGGAAAACTGTTTTTT.

This sequence joins TRBV5-1 and TRBJ1-2; TRBD1 agrees at 9 bases. This CDR3 is 14 amino acids long. Looked up from germline, CDR1 is SGHRS and CDR2 is YFSETQ. With 0 bases clipped from V and 6 bases from J, the junction kept 3 bases outside the gene matches. The CDR3 DNA sequence: TGCGCCAGCAGCTTGGGCAGGACAGGGGATGGCTACACCTTC. As protein: CASSLGRTGDGYTF. The full variable domain, its missing parts supplied by reference TRBV5-1 and TRBJ1-2, is KAGVTQTPRYLIKTRGQQVTLSCSPISGHRSVSWYQQTPGQGLQFLFEYFSETQRNKGNFPGRFSGRQFSNSRSEMNVSTLELGDSALYLCASSLGRTGDGYTFGSGTRLTVV.

The genes are TRBV10-3 and TRBJ1-1; D gene uncertain. The germline V and J ends were trimmed by 4 bases and 1 base, with 13 bases remaining between them. In germline, CDR1 is ENHRY, CDR2 SYGVKD. The CDR3 is 15 residues long. As DNA, the CDR3 is TGTGCCATCAGTGCAGCGGGCAACGGGAACACTGAAGCTTTCTTT. Translated: CAISAAGNGNTEAFF.

The chain links TRBV4-1 to TRBJ2-5; D possibly corresponds to TRBD2 (7 bases). This CDR3 contains 15 residues. CDR1 and CDR2 from the germline V gene are MGHRA and YSYEKL. The ends were cut back, 1 base at V and 2 bases at J, with 11 bases in the middle. The CDR3 nucleotides read TGCGCCAGCAGCCAAGCGGGGGGCAATCAAGAGACCCAGTACTTC. Translation: CASSQAGGNQETQYF.

The J gene is TRBJ2-2, the V gene TRBV7-8, with D perhaps TRBD1 (6 bases). This CDR3 region has 19 residues. Germline CDR1 SGHVS, CDR2 FQNEAQ. V dropped 3 bases and J dropped 0 bases, with 20 bases sitting between them. The CDR3 loop is CASSLRRDTKVANTGELFF. CDR3 nucleotides: TGTGCCAGCAGCTTGAGACGGGACACAAAGGTGGCGAACACCGGGGAGCTGTTTTTT.

The gene calls are TRBV2 and TRBJ1-6; TRBD1 agrees at 7 bases. Germline V gene sequence: CDR1 SNHLY, CDR2 FYNNEI. The V and J ends lost 6 bases and 3 bases, in that order; junction bases with no gene match: 14. The CDR3 runs to 18 residues. The DNA for the CDR3 is TGTGCCAGCAGACGAGGGGGCCGCATACCACTCTATAATTCACCCCTCCACTTT. Its protein is CASRRGGRIPLYNSPLHF.

Here the CDR3 reads CAWSYNTEAFF. The DNA of the CDR3 is TGTGCCTGGAGTTATAATACTGAAGCTTTCTTT. The chain has TRBV30 and TRBJ1-1; no clear D. In germline, CDR1 is GTSNPN, CDR2 SVGIG (reference sequence). CDR3 size: 11 residues. The V end was cut by 2 bases, the J end by 5 bases, with 6 bases between.

The V gene is TRBV4-1, the J gene TRBJ2-7; the D gene is possibly TRBD1 (5 bases). Looked up from germline, CDR1 is MGHRA and CDR2 is YSYEKL. This CDR3 spans 16 amino acids. Trimming shortened V by 0 bases and J by 1 base, and 13 bases separated the two germline ends. CDR3 in DNA: TGCGCCAGCAGCCAAGATTCGATGGGGCGGTCCTACGAGCAGTACTTC. This codes for CASSQDSMGRSYEQYF.

V usage is TRBV3-1 (or the pseudogene TRBV3-2) and J usage is TRBJ2-7; 7 positions match TRBD1. Trimming cost V 4 bases and J 0 bases; bases outside gene matches: 9. The CDR3 runs to 16 residues. Germline V gives CDR1 LGHDT, CDR2 YNNKEL (reference sequence). The CDR3 sequence is CASSLQGQWSSYEQYF. The CDR3 coding sequence is TGTGCCAGCAGCCTACAGGGACAGTGGAGCTCCTACGAGCAGTACTTC.

The V and J genes are TRBV6-1 and TRBJ2-3; 14 positions match TRBD2. CDR3 size: 17 residues. Germline trimming cut 0 bases from V and 10 bases from J; bases unmatched to any gene: 9. Germline values: CDR1 MNHNS, CDR2 SASEGT. CDR3 sequence reads: CASSEAGTSGGPMPQYF. The CDR3 nucleotides read TGTGCCAGCAGTGAAGCGGGGACTAGCGGGGGTCCAATGCCGCAGTATTTT.

This sequence joins TRBV7-3 and TRBJ2-1; 9 positions agree with TRBD2. Germline CDR1 reads SGHTA; CDR2 reads FQGTGA. This CDR3 has 15 residues. Trimming cost V 5 bases and J 4 bases; bases outside gene matches: 6. CDR3 sequence (DNA): TGTGCCAGCAGCCCGATAGCGGGGGCTTACAATGAGCAGTTCTTC. Its translation: CASSPIAGAYNEQFF.

CDR3 nucleotide sequence: TGTGCCAGCAGTGACAGGTGGGACGAGCAGTACGTC. It codes for CASSDRWDEQYV. V is TRBV6-1 and J is TRBJ2-7; D gene ambiguous. The CDR3 sequence is 12 residues long. V was shortened by 3 bases and J by 5 bases, with 8 bases between the two germline ends. Germline-derived CDR1 and CDR2 are MNHNS and SASEGT.

The rearrangement joins TRBV5-1 to TRBJ2-1; 9 bases align to TRBD1. The CDR3 has 13 residues. Germline CDR1 SGHRS, CDR2 YFSETQ. Trimming at V came to 2 bases and at J to 7 bases, leaving 1 base not matched to a gene. CDR3 protein: CASSLQGANEQFF. The CDR3 nucleotides read TGCGCCAGCAGCTTACAGGGGGCAAATGAGCAGTTCTTC.

The chain employs TRBV3-1 (or the pseudogene TRBV3-2) and TRBJ2-3; no clear D. V was trimmed by 6 bases and J by 7 bases, leaving 8 bases between them. Germline lookup yields CDR1 LGHDT and CDR2 YNNKEL (reference sequence). The CDR3 loop spans 11 amino acids. The CDR3: CASRARYTQYF. The CDR3 coding sequence is TGTGCCAGCAGGGCGAGGTATACGCAGTATTTT.

This sequence joins TRBV10-3 and TRBJ1-1; no reliable D call. V shed 0 bases and J shed 0 bases, with 5 bases lying between them. This CDR3 is built from 14 residues. Germline V gene data show CDR1 as ENHRY and CDR2 as SYGVKD. The CDR3 reads CAISESAMNTEAFF. CDR3 DNA: TGTGCCATCAGTGAGTCGGCCATGAACACTGAAGCTTTCTTT.

The V gene is TRBV5-1, the J gene TRBJ1-4; D may be TRBD1 (6 bases). CDR3 size: 15 residues. The V gene's germline CDR1 is SGHRS and CDR2 YFSETQ. Trimming took off 6 bases at V and 4 bases at J, with 16 bases between the two ends. CDR3 nucleotides: TGCGCCAGCAACGCGGGGGGCAGCCTTAATGAAAAACTGTTTTTT. Its protein product is CASNAGGSLNEKLFF.

The chain is built from TRBV4-1 and TRBJ2-5; 11 bases are a match to TRBD2. V lost 1 base, J lost 5 bases, and 9 bases stayed unmatched. Germline assignment: CDR1 MGHRA and CDR2 YSYEKL. This CDR3 comprises 17 residues. Here the CDR3 reads CASSQVPSGGLEETQYF. In nucleotides, the CDR3 is TGCGCCAGCAGCCAAGTTCCTAGCGGGGGGCTGGAGGAGACCCAGTACTTC.

V gene TRBV18 combines with J gene TRBJ2-4; D gene ambiguous. CDR1 KGHSH and CDR2 LQKENI come from the germline V gene. The CDR3 spans 14 residues. V shed 6 bases and J shed 7 bases, with 16 bases lying between them. CDR3 sequence reads: CASSQAAGRNIQYF. CDR3 sequence (DNA): TGTGCCAGCTCCCAGGCCGCCGGAAGGAACATTCAGTACTTC.